This TCR beta chain was captured in a study of blood T cell repertoires in COVID-19. In the study overall: Sites across the United States, Italy and Spain contributed samples from acute and convalescent COVID-19. In each case, the material was cDNA or gDNA derived from T cells, B-cell-depleted T cells, or PBMCs.

Repertoires were generated with immunoSEQ multiplex PCR, while TCRdb's copy carries only in-frame clones and drops some. The repertoire holds approximately 170,000 clones, with approximately 86% as singletons. The CDR3 is made up of 15 amino acids. V was pared by 2 bases and J by 0 bases, with 9 bases between. Looked up from germline, CDR1 is SGHVS and CDR2 is FQNEAQ. This TCR derives from a woman older than 75 in a cohort sampled during active or convalescent COVID-19. The sample taken for sequencing was peripheral blood. This chain links TRBV7-8 with TRBJ2-3, with D unresolved. The CDR3 spells CASSLFIGSTDTQYF. CDR3 DNA: TGTGCCAGCAGCTTATTTATCGGTAGCACAGATACGCAGTATTTT.